The source of this T cell receptor (beta chain) is a study of T cell changes during pregnancy in multiple sclerosis. The method was immunoSEQ multiplex PCR; TCRdb's version includes in-frame clones alone and lacks a portion of them. The sample has some 74,000 clones, roughly 92% seen once; the top ten hold over 2%. Germline CDR1 SGHTA, CDR2 FQGTGA. This CDR3 has 17 amino acids. Losses at the gene ends were 5 bases for V and 1 base for J; bases not matched to a gene: 4. The sequencing here drew on peripheral blood, taken before pregnancy. This receptor was taken from a female donor with multiple sclerosis, enrolled in a pregnancy study. The chain carries TRBV7-3 and TRBJ2-6; 11 nucleotides match TRBD2. CDR3 DNA: TGTGCCAGCAGCCTTCTAGCGGGAGGTTCTGGGGCCAACGTCCTGACTTTC. Residues: CASSLLAGGSGANVLTF.